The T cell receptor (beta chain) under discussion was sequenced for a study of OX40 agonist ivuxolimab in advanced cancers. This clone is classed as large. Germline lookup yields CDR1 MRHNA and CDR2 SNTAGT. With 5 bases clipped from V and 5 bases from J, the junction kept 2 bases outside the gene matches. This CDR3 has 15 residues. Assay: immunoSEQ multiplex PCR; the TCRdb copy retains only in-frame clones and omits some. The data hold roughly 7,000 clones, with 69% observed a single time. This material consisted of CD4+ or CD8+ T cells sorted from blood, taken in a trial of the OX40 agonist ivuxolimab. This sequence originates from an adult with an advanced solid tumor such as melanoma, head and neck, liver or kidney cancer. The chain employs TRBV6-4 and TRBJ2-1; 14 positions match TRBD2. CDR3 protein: CASSPGLAGDNEQFF. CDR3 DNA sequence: TGTGCCAGCAGTCCGGGACTAGCGGGAGACAATGAGCAGTTCTTC.